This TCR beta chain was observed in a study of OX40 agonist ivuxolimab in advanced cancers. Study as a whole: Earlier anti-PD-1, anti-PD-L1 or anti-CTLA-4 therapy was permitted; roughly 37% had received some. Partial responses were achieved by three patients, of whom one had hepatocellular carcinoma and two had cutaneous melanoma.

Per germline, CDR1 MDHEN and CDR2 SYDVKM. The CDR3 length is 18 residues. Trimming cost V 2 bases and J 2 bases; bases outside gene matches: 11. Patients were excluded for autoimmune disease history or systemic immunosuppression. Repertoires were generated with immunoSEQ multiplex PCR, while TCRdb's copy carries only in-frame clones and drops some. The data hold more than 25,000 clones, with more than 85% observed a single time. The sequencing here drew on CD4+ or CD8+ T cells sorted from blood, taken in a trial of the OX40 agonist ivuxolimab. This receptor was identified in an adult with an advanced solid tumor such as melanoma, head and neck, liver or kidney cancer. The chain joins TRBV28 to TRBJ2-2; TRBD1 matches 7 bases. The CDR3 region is CASSLIQGGSENTGELFF. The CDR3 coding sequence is TGTGCCAGCAGTTTAATCCAAGGGGGCTCCGAAAACACCGGGGAGCTGTTTTTT.